The sequence of this TCR beta chain was determined in a study of molecular identifiers for immune sequencing clone quantification. Study-level background: Sequencing covered four of five parts into which replicate RNA from around 20,000 or 100,000 naive CD8 cells was split. Study conclusions and caveats: Clonotypes topping 20 RNA copies carried over 99% of effector molecules but under 1% of naive ones. Among 900,000 to 1,000,000 naive cells, spiked Jurkat TCR RNA from a single cell was reportedly detectable.

This CDR3 spans 15 amino acids. Deletions cut 5 bases from V and 0 bases from J, with 11 bases between. Germline lookup yields CDR1 MDHEN and CDR2 SYDVKM. MiXCR, run by TCRdb on the PCR reads, gives a single entry per CDR3 protein. This table has about 36,000 distinct CDR3 sequences, around 20% appearing once. A note on this clonotype: The antigen is unknown.

This sequence originates from a human donor in good health. Some libraries in this study had Jurkat cell RNA spiked in. Sequenced: naive CD8+ T cells from blood, with Jurkat cell RNA spiked in. The subset here: FACS-sorted CD8+CD4-CCR7+CD45RA+ naive T cells. V gene TRBV28 combines with J gene TRBJ2-1, with no clear D. CDR3 nucleotide sequence: TGTGCCAGCAGTGCCGACATGAGCTCCTACAATGAGCAGTTCTTC. Translating it yields CASSADMSSYNEQFF.